This T cell receptor beta chain derives from a study of molecular identifiers for immune sequencing clone quantification. Regarding the study as a whole: Single-cell amounts of spiked Jurkat TCR RNA were reportedly detectable among fewer than 1.3 million naive cells. It was shown that clones above 20 RNA copies held over 97% of effector molecules, but under 1% in naive cells.

This clonotype came up many times. Its antigen is still unknown. V dropped 3 bases and J dropped 0; count of bases not matched to a gene: 28. This CDR3 is 24 amino acids long. Sorting captured naive CD8 T cells as CD8+CD4-CCR7+CD45RA+. TCR libraries were built in bulk with a published protocol and specific TCR primers. TCRdb fed the PCR reads into MiXCR, producing one record per CDR3 protein. Here the sample spans more than 450,000 distinct CDR3 sequences, about 22% being singletons. The clonotype originates from a human donor in good health. Some libraries in this study had Jurkat cell RNA spiked in. Input material: naive CD8+ T cells from blood, with Jurkat cell RNA spiked in. As for subset: FACS-sorted CD8+CD4-CCR7+CD45RA+ naive T cells. This sequence joins TRBV23-1 and TRBJ2-2; 7 bases are a match to TRBD1. TRBV23-1 is placed among ORFs of uncertain function. DNA for the CDR3: TGCGCCAGCAGTCACCACGTCAAACTGACAGGGAGTGCCGCCCCGTTCGCGAACACCGGGGAGCTGTTTTTT. Translated: CASSHHVKLTGSAAPFANTGELFF.